This T cell receptor beta chain was retrieved from a study of human T cells and chemical hapten exposure. Study details: Patch tests put 0.01% DPC on the upper back, read at 6 days.

TCRdb fed the RACE reads into MiXCR, producing one record per CDR3 protein. This table has some 340,000 distinct CDR3 sequences, roughly 6.9% appearing once. This CDR3 spans 15 amino acids. Trimming took 6 bases from V and 2 from J, leaving 14 bases between them. Findings and caveats of the study: Having alopecia, the donors may differ immunologically from healthy people.

This clonotype was picked up a small number of times. Antigen unknown. Time point described: patch test 1, 2 weeks after DPC sensitization. Specified treatment: therapeutic diphenylcyclopropenone sensitization with weekly scalp DPC. Sequencing started from total RNA isolated from unfractionated whole blood. This TCR derives from a woman between 18 and 30 years old with alopecia areata. Some clones in this sample may be carry-over from other donors' samples. Source: whole blood, taken in connection with sensitization to the hapten diphenylcyclopropenone (DPC). The chain employs TRBV12-3 or TRBV12-4 and TRBJ2-1; the D call may be TRBD1 or TRBD2 (5 bases each). The CDR3 coding sequence is TGTGCCAGCAGGAGTGGGACGGGCCCCTACAATGAGCAGTTCTTC. Its translation: CASRSGTGPYNEQFF.